The 14 T cell receptor beta chains below come from one sample, sequenced in a study of blood T cell repertoires in COVID-19. Only in-frame clones appear in the TCRdb table, and some are missing; sequencing was by immunoSEQ multiplex PCR. The data show roughly 200,000 clones, with 76% seen just once and around 8.1% held by the top ten. Sample: peripheral blood. Source of these receptors: a woman between 45 and 60 years old with active or convalescent COVID-19.

J is TRBJ2-1 and V is TRBV6-2 or TRBV6-3; TRBD2 aligns across 10 bases. Per the germline V gene, CDR1 is MNHEY and CDR2 is SVGEGT. Trimming removed 0 bases from V and 8 bases from J; junction bases left unmatched: 7. CDR3 length: 16 residues. The CDR3 sequence is CASSYSGSGGADEQFF. The CDR3 DNA is TGTGCCAGCAGTTACTCGGGGAGCGGGGGGGCTGATGAGCAGTTCTTC.

V is TRBV7-3 and J is TRBJ2-3, with 10 positions matching TRBD2. Trimming removed 7 bases from V and 0 bases from J; junction bases left unmatched: 4. This CDR3 contains 15 residues. Germline V gene lookup returns CDR1 SGHTA and CDR2 FQGTGA. The CDR3 nucleotides read TGTGCCAGCACCTCAGCGGGAGGGAGCACAGATACGCAGTATTTT. Translation gives CASTSAGGSTDTQYF. Filled out from reference TRBV7-3 and TRBJ2-3, the complete variable domain reads GAGVSQTPSNKVTEKGKYVELRCDPISGHTALYWYRQSLGQGPEFLIYFQGTGAADDSGLPNDRFFAVRPEGSVSTLKIQRTERGDSAVYLCASTSAGGSTDTQYFGPGTRLTVL.

Turning to this clone: The sample contains more than one DNA sequence encoding this CDR3. The CDR3 reads CASSLDRGSTEAFF. CDR3 DNA sequence: TGTGCCAGCAGCTTAGACAGGGGGAGCACTGAAGCTTTCTTT. The chain recombines TRBV7-9 with TRBJ1-1; TRBD1 matches at 8 bases. Germline-derived CDR1 and CDR2 are SEHNR and FQNEAQ (reference sequence). The CDR3 consists of 14 residues. The ends lost 1 base at V and 4 bases at J; junction bases unmatched: 2.

This clone was seen a single time. V usage is TRBV5-1 and J usage is TRBJ1-6; TRBD1 matches at 8 bases. CDR3 length: 15 residues. Germline loops: CDR1 SGHRS, CDR2 YFSETQ. The V and J ends lost 1 base and 7 bases, in that order; junction bases with no gene match: 4. Written as DNA, the CDR3 is TGCGCCAGCAGCTTGAGCGGGACAGGCAATTCACCCCTCCACTTT. It is translated as CASSLSGTGNSPLHF.

The chain carries TRBV25-1 and TRBJ1-1; no definite D call. Trimming took off 6 bases at V and 5 bases at J, with 10 bases between the two ends. Per germline, CDR1 MGHDK and CDR2 SYGVNS. CDR3 length: 12 residues. The DNA for the CDR3 is TGTGCCAGCAGACTATCGTGGACTGAAGCTTTCTTT. Translation: CASRLSWTEAFF.

The CDR3 loop reads CASSQPDEKLFF. CDR3 bases: TGTGCCAGCAGCCAGCCAGATGAAAAACTGTTTTTT. The V and J genes are TRBV3-1 (or the pseudogene TRBV3-2) and TRBJ1-4, with D hard to call. The V gene's germline CDR1 is LGHDT and CDR2 YNNKEL (reference sequence). The CDR3 spans 12 residues. The V end was cut by 3 bases, the J end by 6 bases, with 5 bases between.

The chain couples TRBV18 to TRBJ2-2, with 11 bases that match TRBD2. In germline, CDR1 is KGHSH, CDR2 LQKENI. J gave up 1 base and V 3 bases, and 10 bases lay outside the gene matches. The length of the CDR3 is 19 residues. CDR3 sequence: CASSPPGGLAGQNTGELFF. The DNA for the CDR3 is TGTGCCAGCTCACCCCCCGGCGGACTAGCGGGCCAGAACACCGGGGAGCTGTTTTTT.

Written as DNA, the CDR3 is TGCGCCAGCAGCTTGGCGGTGTGGGGCGCCGACTATGGCTACACCTTC. It encodes CASSLAVWGADYGYTF. The chain recombines TRBV5-1 with TRBJ1-2; tentative D call: TRBD1 (5 bases). Deletions cut 0 bases from V and 3 bases from J, with 15 bases between. The CDR3 is made up of 16 amino acids. From germline, CDR1 is SGHRS and CDR2 YFSETQ. The whole variable domain, remainder taken from reference TRBV5-1 and TRBJ1-2, is KAGVTQTPRYLIKTRGQQVTLSCSPISGHRSVSWYQQTPGQGLQFLFEYFSETQRNKGNFPGRFSGRQFSNSRSEMNVSTLELGDSALYLCASSLAVWGADYGYTFGSGTRLTVV.

In its sample, this clone was seen a few times. The CDR3 nucleotides are TGCAGCGTTCCTGTGGGGGCGGGAGTAGGTAATGAGCAGTTCTTC. Translating gives CSVPVGAGVGNEQFF. The V call is TRBV29-1, the J call TRBJ2-1; the D gene is possibly TRBD2 (7 bases). The CDR3 spans 15 residues. Germline V gene lookup returns CDR1 SQVTM and CDR2 ANQGSEA. V was cut by 5 bases and J by 7 bases, with 21 bases left in between.

The chain has TRBV2 and TRBJ2-7, with TRBD1 as a possible D gene (8 bases). The V and J ends lost 6 bases and 0 bases respectively, with 12 bases between them. Germline V gives CDR1 SNHLY, CDR2 FYNNEI. This CDR3 contains 14 residues. The chain's CDR3 is CASRAGQASYEQYF. The CDR3 DNA follows: TGTGCCAGCAGAGCGGGACAGGCCTCCTACGAGCAGTACTTC.

The genes are TRBV7-4 and TRBJ2-7; 7 positions agree with TRBD1. V lost 3 bases to trimming and J lost 7 bases; unmatched junction nucleotides: 15. This CDR3 region has 16 residues. Germline V gene lookup returns CDR1 SGHVT and CDR2 SQSDAQ. CDR3 amino acids: CASSLIPIGQAWEQYF. CDR3 in DNA: TGTGCCAGCAGCTTGATACCAATAGGACAGGCTTGGGAGCAGTACTTC.

This chain joins TRBV18 and TRBJ1-2; D unclear. CDR3 length: 14 residues. Per the germline V gene, CDR1 is KGHSH and CDR2 is LQKENI. Trimming took off 1 base at V and 7 bases at J, with 13 bases between the two ends. The CDR3 coding sequence is TGTGCCAGCTCACCACAACAGCTTGAGGGTGGCTACACCTTC. It yields the protein CASSPQQLEGGYTF.

Remarks on this clone: Other DNA sequences in this specimen translate into the identical CDR3. The rearrangement uses TRBV12-3 or TRBV12-4 and TRBJ1-1, with 8 bases lining up with TRBD1. CDR3 length equals 13 residues. Trimming at V came to 7 bases and at J to 3 bases, leaving 4 bases not matched to a gene. As DNA, the CDR3 is TGTGCCAGCACCCGACAGGGGTACACTGAAGCTTTCTTT. Its translation: CASTRQGYTEAFF.

The rearrangement links TRBV7-2 to TRBJ2-1, with TRBD2 matching over 8 bases. This CDR3 is built from 19 residues. J gave up 2 bases and V 4 bases, and 16 bases lay outside the gene matches. Germline assignment: CDR1 SGHTA and CDR2 FQGNSA. DNA for the CDR3: TGTGCCAGCAGCTCCTCCGGGCACGGGCCGGGACTAGCCTACAATGAGCAGTTCTTC. It encodes CASSSSGHGPGLAYNEQFF.